These 15 T cell receptor beta chains originate from one sample sequenced in a study of vaccination effects on CD4 cells after COVID-19. What these receptors recognize is not known. Profiled with immunoSEQ multiplex PCR; TCRdb holds only in-frame clones, not every one. Of 25,000 to 30,000 clones detected, 60% to 75% appear once; the ten largest clones hold roughly 17%. Prior to sequencing, the ViraFEST assay stimulated PBMC with viral peptide pools, which expanded the antigen-specific CD4+ T cells. Culture proceeded for roughly ten days, and CD4+ T cells were then isolated. Everyone in the study got two shots of either the BNT162b2 or mRNA-1273 vaccine. The input for sequencing was CD4+ T cells from PBMCs cultured with HCoV-OC43 spike peptides, taken after COVID-19 vaccination. Subset of the sample: HCoV-OC43 spike overlapping peptide pool stimulation. Receptors were obtained from a human donor who received a COVID-19 vaccine.

The chain links TRBV18 to TRBJ2-2; 9 bases line up with TRBD1. Per germline, CDR1 KGHSH and CDR2 LQKENI. With V trimmed by 3 bases and J by 5 bases, 10 bases remained unmatched. CDR3 length equals 17 residues. As DNA, the CDR3 is TGTGCCAGCTCACCCCCCAGCGGGACAGGGTTGACCGGGGAGCTGTTTTTT. Translation gives CASSPPSGTGLTGELFF.

The chain has TRBV25-1 and TRBJ1-5; no definite D call. The CDR3 loop spans 14 amino acids. CDR1 is MGHDK, CDR2 SYGVNS, per germline. V was clipped by 7 bases and J by 3 bases, with 13 bases between them. The CDR3 DNA follows: TGTGCCAGCAATGATGCAGGAGACAATCAGCCCCAGCATTTT. Translating gives CASNDAGDNQPQHF.

The gene calls are TRBV4-2 and TRBJ1-5, with D unclear. CDR1 and CDR2 (germline): LGHNA, YNFKEQ. This CDR3 has 15 amino acids. Trimming took off 0 bases at V and 7 bases at J, with 13 bases between the two ends. CDR3 loop: CASSQEAGTGQPQHF. CDR3 sequence (DNA): TGTGCCAGCAGCCAAGAGGCAGGTACGGGACAGCCCCAGCATTTT.

V is TRBV2 and J is TRBJ2-3; unclear D gene. The CDR3 is 15 amino acids. Germline V gives CDR1 SNHLY, CDR2 FYNNEI. Trimming took 8 bases from V and 3 from J, leaving 18 bases between them. The DNA of the CDR3 is TGTGCCAGCTCTGCCTCTGGCTATTGGACAGATACGCAGTATTTT. As protein: CASSASGYWTDTQYF. Full variable domain (missing parts from reference TRBV2 and TRBJ2-3): EPEVTQTPSHQVTQMGQEVILRCVPISNHLYFYWYRQILGQKVEFLVSFYNNEISEKSEIFDDQFSVERPDGSNFTLKIRSTKLEDSAMYFCASSASGYWTDTQYFGPGTRLTVL.

This chain uses TRBV14 with TRBJ2-7; 11 nucleotides align to TRBD1. The CDR3 sequence is 15 residues long. V shed 6 bases, J shed 4 bases, and the junction held 8 bases outside the gene matches. The germline CDR1 and CDR2 sequences are SGHDN and FVKESK. The CDR3 coding sequence is TGTGCCAGCAGACCGTCCGGGACAGGGGGATACGAGCAGTACTTC. Translating gives CASRPSGTGGYEQYF.

The chain employs TRBV10-1 and TRBJ2-1, with 10 positions matching TRBD2. The ends lost 2 bases at V and 6 bases at J; junction bases unmatched: 13. CDR3 length equals 18 residues. From germline, CDR1 is WNHNN and CDR2 SYGVQD (reference sequence). CDR3 DNA: TGCGCCAGCAGTGAGGTTCAAAGCGGGGGGGCCTCTATCAATGAGCAGTTCTTC. Its protein product is CASSEVQSGGASINEQFF.

The rearrangement links TRBV6-2 or TRBV6-3 to TRBJ2-7; unclear D gene. The V and J ends lost 5 bases and 4 bases respectively, with 9 bases between them. This CDR3 comprises 12 residues. Germline CDR1 and CDR2: MNHEY and SVGEGT. The CDR3 DNA sequence: TGTGCCAGCAGTGCGCAGGTTTACGAGCAGTACTTC. Translated: CASSAQVYEQYF.

The J gene is TRBJ2-7, the V gene TRBV14; 8 bases are shared with TRBD1. Germline trimming cut 3 bases from V and 3 bases from J; bases unmatched to any gene: 10. Germline-derived CDR1 and CDR2 are SGHDN and FVKESK. This CDR3 is 16 amino acids long. This chain's CDR3 is CASSHTRQGAYYEQYF. DNA for the CDR3: TGTGCCAGCAGCCACACGAGGCAGGGGGCCTACTACGAGCAGTACTTC.

The sample holds a few counts of this clone. The J gene is TRBJ2-1, the V gene TRBV11-2; TRBD1 agrees at 7 bases. The CDR3 covers 15 residues. With V trimmed by 6 bases and J by 1 base, 6 bases remained unmatched. The germline V gene encodes CDR1 SGHAT and CDR2 FQNNGV. CDR3 protein: CASRSTGSSYNEQFF. The CDR3 DNA reads as TGTGCCAGCAGATCGACAGGGTCTTCCTACAATGAGCAGTTCTTC.

The chain employs TRBV2 and TRBJ2-7; 10 positions match TRBD1. Looked up from germline, CDR1 is SNHLY and CDR2 is FYNNEI. The ends lost 6 bases at V and 7 bases at J; junction bases unmatched: 9. CDR3 length: 14 residues. In nucleotides, the CDR3 is TGTGCCAGCAGCCGGGACAGGGGCCAGGGGGAGCAGTACTTC. This codes for CASSRDRGQGEQYF.

The chain recombines TRBV6-1 with TRBJ1-5, with D possibly TRBD1 on 6 matching bases. Germline-derived CDR1 and CDR2 are MNHNS and SASEGT. V shed 2 bases and J shed 5 bases, with 19 bases lying between them. This CDR3 has 17 residues. The CDR3 nucleotides are TGTGCCAGCAGTGAATCATCCCGCAGCCAGGGGTATCAGCCCCAGCATTTT. It encodes CASSESSRSQGYQPQHF.

The sample holds a few counts of this clone. The chain recombines TRBV30 with TRBJ1-2; D gene uncertain. Trimming pared 2 bases from V and 4 bases from J, leaving 11 bases between. CDR1 and CDR2 from the germline V gene are GTSNPN and SVGIG (reference sequence). CDR3 length: 13 amino acids. The CDR3 here is CAWSLGTSYGYTF. CDR3 bases: TGTGCCTGGAGTCTAGGCACATCCTATGGCTACACCTTC.

The CDR3 sequence is CASSYSSSNKGNIQYF. CDR3 nucleotide sequence: TGTGCCAGCAGTTACTCGAGTAGTAATAAGGGAAACATTCAGTACTTC. The V gene is TRBV6-2 or TRBV6-3, the J gene TRBJ2-4; D is unclear. Germline CDR1 reads MNHEY; CDR2 reads SVGEGT. Trimming stripped 0 bases from V and 6 bases from J, with 15 bases between. The CDR3 totals 16 residues.

This clone was observed a handful of times. V usage is TRBV5-1 and J usage is TRBJ2-2; D perhaps matches TRBD2 (5 bases). Deletions cut 0 bases from V and 6 bases from J, with 24 bases between. CDR1 is SGHRS and CDR2 is YFSETQ in the germline V gene. The CDR3 totals 19 residues. The CDR3 region is CASSLGGLALSGVAGELFF. As DNA, the CDR3 is TGCGCCAGCAGCTTGGGTGGACTCGCCTTAAGTGGAGTAGCCGGGGAGCTGTTTTTT.

This clone was found a few times. The V gene is TRBV10-3, the J gene TRBJ1-1; 10 nucleotides line up with TRBD1. Trimming at V came to 10 bases and at J to 5 bases, leaving 7 bases not matched to a gene. Germline values: CDR1 ENHRY, CDR2 SYGVKD. The CDR3 contains 13 residues. The CDR3 coding sequence is TGTGCCACCACGGGACAGGGGAATACTGAAGCTTTCTTT. This codes for CATTGQGNTEAFF.